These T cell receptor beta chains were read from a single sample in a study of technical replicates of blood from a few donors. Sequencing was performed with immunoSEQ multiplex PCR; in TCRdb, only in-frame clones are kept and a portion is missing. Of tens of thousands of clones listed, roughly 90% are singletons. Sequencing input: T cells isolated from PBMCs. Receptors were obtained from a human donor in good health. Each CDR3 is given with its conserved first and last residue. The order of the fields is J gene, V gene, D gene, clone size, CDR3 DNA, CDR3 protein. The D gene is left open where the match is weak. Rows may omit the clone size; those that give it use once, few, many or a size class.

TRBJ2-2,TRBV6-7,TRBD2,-,TGTGCCAGCAGTTCCCGGCTCGCGGGAGGCCGGTACACCGGGGAGCTGTTTTTT,CASSSRLAGGRYTGELFF
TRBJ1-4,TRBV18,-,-,TGTGCCAGCTCACACGACAGAGATGAAAAACTGTTTTTT,CASSHDRDEKLFF
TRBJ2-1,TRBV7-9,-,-,TGTGCCAGCAGCTCCGAGTACCTCGGGGTCGGCCCACCGCAGTTCTTC,CASSSEYLGVGPPQFF
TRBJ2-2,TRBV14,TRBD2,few,TGTGCCAGCAGCCAACTAGCGGGAGCCGGGGAGCTGTTTTTT,CASSQLAGAGELFF
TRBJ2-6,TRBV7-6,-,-,TGTGCCAGCAGCTTAAGCCGGTTCTCTGGGGCCAACGTCCTGACTTTC,CASSLSRFSGANVLTF
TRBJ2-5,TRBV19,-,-,TGTGCCAGTAGTATGCCAGTTGAAGAGACCCAGTACTTC,CASSMPVEETQYF
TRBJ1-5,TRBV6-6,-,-,TGTGCCAGCATGACTGGAGACAGGCTTTATCAGCCCCAGCATTTT,CASMTGDRLYQPQHF
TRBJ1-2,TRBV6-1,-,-,TGTGCCAGCAGTGGGACAGCTTATGGCTACACCTTC,CASSGTAYGYTF
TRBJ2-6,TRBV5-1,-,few,TGCGCCAGCAGCTTGAATGGGGGCATGGTGGCCAACGTCCTGACTTTC,CASSLNGGMVANVLTF
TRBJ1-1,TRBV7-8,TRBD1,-,TGTGCCAGCAGCTTTCAGCCCCCCGGGACAGGGAACACTGAAGCTTTCTTT,CASSFQPPGTGNTEAFF
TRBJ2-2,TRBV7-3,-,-,TGTGCCAGCAGCTTCGTCCCCGGGGAAAGAGGGACCGGGGAGCTGTTTTTT,CASSFVPGERGTGELFF
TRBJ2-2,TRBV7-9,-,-,TGTGCCAGCAGCTTAACAACGTACACCGGGGAGCTGTTTTTT,CASSLTTYTGELFF
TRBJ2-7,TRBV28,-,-,TGTGCCAGCAGTCCTTACGAGCAGTACTTC,CASSPYEQYF
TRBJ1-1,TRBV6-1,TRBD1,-,TGTGCCAGTGACAGGGGAACGAACACTGAAGCTTTCTTT,CASDRGTNTEAFF
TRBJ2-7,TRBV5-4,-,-,TGTGCCAGCAGCTTGAAAGGAGGAAACGAGCAGTACTTC,CASSLKGGNEQYF
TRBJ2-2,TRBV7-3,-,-,TGTGCCAGCAGCTTGGGCAGAAACACCGGGGAGCTGTTTTTT,CASSLGRNTGELFF
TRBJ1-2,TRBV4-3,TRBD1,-,TGCGCCAGCAGCCAAACAGGGGGCATGAACTATGGCTACACCTTC,CASSQTGGMNYGYTF
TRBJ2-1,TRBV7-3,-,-,TGTGCCAGCAGCTTAAAATTTACGGTCCCAGGTTACAATGAGCAGTTCTTC,CASSLKFTVPGYNEQFF
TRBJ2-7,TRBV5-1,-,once,TGCGCCAGCAGCTCAGGTCTCTACGAGCAGTACTTC,CASSSGLYEQYF
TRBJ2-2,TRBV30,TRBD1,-,TGTGCCTGGTCGCTCCCGGGACAGGGAAGGGAGCTGTTTTTT,CAWSLPGQGRELFF
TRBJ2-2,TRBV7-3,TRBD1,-,TGTGCCAGCAGCTCTTACAGGGGCGGGACCGGGGAGCTGTTTTTT,CASSSYRGGTGELFF
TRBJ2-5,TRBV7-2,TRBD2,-,TGTGCCAGCAGCGGCGGACGGTCCGGGGGGGAGACCCAGTACTTC,CASSGGRSGGETQYF
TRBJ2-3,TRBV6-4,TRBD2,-,TGTGCCAGCAGTGACGGGAGGGCCACAGATACGCAGTATTTT,CASSDGRATDTQYF
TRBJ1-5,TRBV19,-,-,TGTGCCAGTAGGAAACATAGCAATCAGCCCCAGCATTTT,CASRKHSNQPQHF
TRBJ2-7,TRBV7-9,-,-,TGTGCCAGCAGCTTAGGCGGACTCTCCTACGAGCAGTACTTC,CASSLGGLSYEQYF
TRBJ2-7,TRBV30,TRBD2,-,TGTGCCTGGAGTGTACGCCGGCTAGCGGGAACGGCCGAGCAGTACTTC,CAWSVRRLAGTAEQYF
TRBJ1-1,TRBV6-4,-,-,TGTGCCAGCAGTGCTACCGGGATGAACACTGAAGCTTTCTTT,CASSATGMNTEAFF